The next 24 T cell receptor beta chains were all read from a single sample in a study of immune evolution from preneoplasia to lung adenocarcinoma. Repertoires were generated with immunoSEQ multiplex PCR, while TCRdb's copy carries only in-frame clones and drops some. The data show over 5,000 clones, with about 81% seen just once and 5.5% to 6% held by the top ten. Sequencing was done on a sample of FFPE invasive lung adenocarcinoma tissue. Every receptor here comes from a person between 50 and 60 years old with lung adenocarcinoma.

The sample holds a few counts of this clone. The chain employs TRBV5-1 and TRBJ2-1; D perhaps matches TRBD1 (7 bases). This CDR3 region has 18 residues. Per germline, CDR1 SGHRS and CDR2 YFSETQ. Trimming cost V 4 bases and J 1 base, with 21 bases left between them. CDR3: CASSPDRSRRGSYNEQFF. The CDR3 bases are TGCGCCAGCAGCCCGGACAGGAGCAGACGGGGGTCCTACAATGAGCAGTTCTTC. Based on the CDR3 plus reference TRBV5-1 and TRBJ2-1, the full variable domain is KAGVTQTPRYLIKTRGQQVTLSCSPISGHRSVSWYQQTPGQGLQFLFEYFSETQRNKGNFPGRFSGRQFSNSRSEMNVSTLELGDSALYLCASSPDRSRRGSYNEQFFGPGTRLTVL.

This clone occurred once. The gene calls are TRBV5-4 and TRBJ2-1; D uncertain. V shed 4 bases and J shed 10 bases, with 15 bases lying between them. This CDR3 has 13 amino acids. The V gene's germline CDR1 is SGHNT and CDR2 YYREEE (reference sequence). The CDR3 loop reads CASSQVAVLEQFF. In DNA, the CDR3 is TGTGCCAGCAGCCAAGTAGCCGTCCTGGAGCAGTTCTTC.

This chain links TRBV7-8 with TRBJ2-2; D unclear. Germline lookup yields CDR1 SGHVS and CDR2 FQNEAQ. The length of the CDR3 is 13 residues. The V end lost 5 bases, the J end lost 3 bases, and 7 bases lay between the germline ends. Written as DNA, the CDR3 is TGTGCCAGCAGCCCCACATACACCGGGGAGCTGTTTTTT. Translation: CASSPTYTGELFF.

The J gene is TRBJ2-6, the V gene TRBV19; TRBD2 aligns across 11 bases. Trimming removed 2 bases from V and 2 bases from J; junction bases left unmatched: 5. The germline CDR1 and CDR2 sequences are LNHDA and SQIVND (reference sequence). This CDR3 is built from 18 residues. The CDR3 DNA follows: TGTGCCAGTAGTATAATAGCGGGAGGGCCGCCTGGGGCCAACGTCCTGACTTTC. Its translation is CASSIIAGGPPGANVLTF. The whole variable domain, filled in from reference TRBV19 and TRBJ2-6, reads DGGITQSPKYLFRKEGQNVTLSCEQNLNHDAMYWYRQDPGQGLRLIYYSQIVNDFQKGDIAEGYSVSREKKESFPLTVTSAQKNPTAFYLCASSIIAGGPPGANVLTFGAGSRLTVL.

This clone was seen once. V and J are TRBV6-5 and TRBJ2-7; tentatively, D is TRBD2 (5 bases). Deletions cut 0 bases from V and 3 bases from J, with 9 bases between. This CDR3 contains 14 residues. Germline CDR1 reads MNHEY; CDR2 reads SVGAGI. The CDR3 DNA reads as TGTGCCAGCAGTTACTCGGAGGTCCACTACGAGCAGTACTTC. Translated: CASSYSEVHYEQYF.

This clone appeared once. CDR3 bases: TGTGCCAGTACGGAGGGGGGTCAGCCCCAGCATTTT. Its translation: CASTEGGQPQHF. The genes are TRBV19 and TRBJ1-5; D perhaps matches TRBD1 (6 bases). Germline CDR1 is LNHDA and CDR2 is SQIVND (reference sequence). Trimming removed 7 bases at V and 6 bases at J, with 10 bases between. The CDR3 length is 12 residues.

The table lists this clone with a count of one. The chain is built from TRBV19 and TRBJ1-5; D remains unclear. V was pared by 7 bases and J by 4 bases, with 8 bases between. This CDR3 contains 12 residues. Germline V gene lookup returns CDR1 LNHDA and CDR2 SQIVND (reference sequence). CDR3 DNA: TGTGCCAGTATGGGGTTAAATCAGCCCCAGCATTTT. Translating it yields CASMGLNQPQHF.

This chain connects TRBV7-2 to TRBJ2-7; D is unresolved. From germline, CDR1 is SGHTA and CDR2 FQGNSA. V lost 4 bases to trimming and J lost 7 bases, with 14 bases between them. The CDR3 length is 13 residues. CDR3 DNA: TGTGCCAGCAGCTCCAGACGTGGGATAGAGCAGTACTTC. Its protein product is CASSSRRGIEQYF. The variable domain in full, with the rest retrieved from reference TRBV7-2 and TRBJ2-7, is GAGVSQSPSNKVTEKGKDVELRCDPISGHTALYWYRQSLGQGLEFLIYFQGNSAPDKSGLPSDRFSAERTGGSVSTLTIQRTQQEDSAVYLCASSSRRGIEQYFGPGTRLTVT.

This rearrangement joins TRBV4-1 to TRBJ1-5; a possible D gene is TRBD1 (6 bases). Germline values: CDR1 MGHRA, CDR2 YSYEKL. V lost 3 bases and J lost 3, with 15 bases in between. CDR3 length: 16 residues. DNA of the CDR3: TGCGCCAGCAGCCAGGTAATCGGGACACCCAATCAGCCCCAGCATTTT. It specifies CASSQVIGTPNQPQHF.

The V call is TRBV7-9, the J call TRBJ1-1, with a tentative D call TRBD1 (5 bases). The CDR3 is 15 residues long. Trimming pared 5 bases from V and 0 bases from J, leaving 13 bases between. CDR1 SEHNR and CDR2 FQNEAQ come from the germline V gene (reference sequence). The chain's CDR3 is CASSLRDGMNTEAFF. CDR3 coding DNA: TGTGCCAGCAGCCTAAGGGACGGAATGAACACTGAAGCTTTCTTT.

The chain couples TRBV30 to TRBJ1-2; D call uncertain. The germline V gene has CDR1 GTSNPN and CDR2 SVGIG (reference sequence). Trimming stripped 5 bases from V and 7 bases from J, with 8 bases between. The CDR3 is 10 residues long. DNA for the CDR3: TGTGCCTGGGGGCCGCGTGGCTACACCTTC. Protein sequence: CAWGPRGYTF. Variable domain in full (rest from reference TRBV30 and TRBJ1-2): SQTIHQWPATLVQPVGSPLSLECTVEGTSNPNLYWYRQAAGRGLQLLFYSVGIGQISSEVPQNLSASRPQDRQFILSSKKLLLSDSGFYLCAWGPRGYTFGSGTRLTVV.

This clone came up once. The chain carries TRBV30 and TRBJ1-5; possibly TRBD1 for D (5 bases). V was trimmed by 8 bases and J by 2 bases, leaving 10 bases between them. Per germline, CDR1 GTSNPN and CDR2 SVGIG (reference sequence). This CDR3 has 12 amino acids. CDR3 DNA: TGTGCCCAGGGCTGGGGCAATCAGCCCCAGCATTTT. Protein sequence: CAQGWGNQPQHF.

This clone was seen only a few times. The gene calls are TRBV6-5 and TRBJ1-4, with D unclear. The germline CDR1 and CDR2 sequences are MNHEY and SVGAGI. CDR3 length: 14 residues. The V gene lost 5 bases and the J gene lost 0 bases, with 7 bases spanning the gap. DNA for the CDR3: TGTGCCAGCAGTCTCAGTGCAACTAATGAAAAACTGTTTTTT. Protein sequence: CASSLSATNEKLFF.

This clone was seen just once. The chain employs TRBV14 and TRBJ2-3, with 9 bases aligning to TRBD2. J gave up 2 bases and V 4 bases, and 7 bases lay outside the gene matches. There are 16 residues in the CDR3. CDR1 and CDR2 (germline): SGHDN, FVKESK. DNA of the CDR3: TGTGCCAGCAGCCGAGTTGCGGGAGGGCTCACAGATACGCAGTATTTT. It encodes CASSRVAGGLTDTQYF.

The V call is TRBV15, the J call TRBJ2-7; TRBD2 matches 11 bases. V shed 9 bases, J shed 3 bases, and the junction held 1 base outside the gene matches. Germline V gene data show CDR1 as LNHNV and CDR2 as YYDKDF (reference sequence). CDR3 length: 12 residues. The CDR3 DNA reads as TGTGCCACTGGGACTAGCGGCTACGAGCAGTACTTC. Encoded protein: CATGTSGYEQYF. Together with reference TRBV15 and TRBJ2-7, the CDR3 gives the full variable domain: DAMVIQNPRYQVTQFGKPVTLSCSQTLNHNVMYWYQQKSSQAPKLLFHYYDKDFNNEADTPDNFQSRRPNTSFCFLDIRSPGLGDTAMYLCATGTSGYEQYFGPGTRLTVT.

The DNA of the CDR3 is TGTGCCAGTAGTTCCCCGGACATAATGAACACTGAAGCTTTCTTT. It is translated as CASSSPDIMNTEAFF. The V gene is TRBV19, the J gene TRBJ1-1, with D maybe TRBD1 (5 bases). CDR1 is LNHDA and CDR2 is SQIVND in the germline V gene (reference sequence). This CDR3 contains 15 residues. Trimming left V 5 bases short and J 0 bases short, with 13 bases between. Variable domain in full (rest from reference TRBV19 and TRBJ1-1): DGGITQSPKYLFRKEGQNVTLSCEQNLNHDAMYWYRQDPGQGLRLIYYSQIVNDFQKGDIAEGYSVSREKKESFPLTVTSAQKNPTAFYLCASSSPDIMNTEAFFGQGTRLTVV.

V is TRBV4-2 and J is TRBJ1-2, with 8 bases that match TRBD1. Per germline, CDR1 LGHNA and CDR2 YNFKEQ. The CDR3 spans 14 residues. J lost 3 bases, V lost 0 bases, and 0 bases had no gene match. The CDR3 DNA reads TGTGCCAGCAGCCAAGAGACAGGGGACTATGGCTACACCTTC. This encodes CASSQETGDYGYTF.

The gene calls are TRBV18 and TRBJ2-7, with D perhaps TRBD1 (6 bases). V lost 3 bases, J lost 6 bases, and 12 bases lay in between. Germline lookup yields CDR1 KGHSH and CDR2 LQKENI. This CDR3 has 13 amino acids. As DNA, the CDR3 is TGTGCCAGCTCACCCAAACAGGGACGCGAGCAGTACTTC. It yields the protein CASSPKQGREQYF.

The gene calls are TRBV30 and TRBJ1-5, with D possibly being TRBD1 (5 bases). V lost 2 bases, J lost 2 bases, and 10 bases lay in between. From germline, CDR1 is GTSNPN and CDR2 SVGIG (reference sequence). This CDR3 contains 14 residues. The CDR3: CAWSTTVGNQPQHF. The CDR3 coding sequence is TGTGCCTGGAGTACGACAGTTGGCAATCAGCCCCAGCATTTT.

This clone is a singleton in its sample. V gene TRBV10-3 combines with J gene TRBJ2-7; 7 bases are shared with TRBD1. From germline, CDR1 is ENHRY and CDR2 SYGVKD. V was clipped by 3 bases and J by 2 bases; unmatched bases: 4. CDR3 length: 14 residues. This chain's CDR3 is CAISDPGQTYEQYF. In nucleotides, the CDR3 is TGTGCCATCAGTGACCCGGGACAGACCTACGAGCAGTACTTC.

This CDR3 is CASSATASYEQYF. CDR3 in DNA: TGTGCCAGCAGTGCGACAGCCTCCTACGAGCAGTACTTC. V gene TRBV6-6 combines with J gene TRBJ2-7; D possibly corresponds to TRBD1 (5 bases). The CDR3 length is 13 residues. V lost 5 bases and J 0 bases, leaving 8 bases between the germline ends. Germline loops: CDR1 MNHNY, CDR2 SVGAGI (reference sequence).

This clone was counted between two and nine times. This rearrangement joins TRBV7-8 to TRBJ1-1, with D maybe TRBD1 (5 bases). From germline, CDR1 is SGHVS and CDR2 FQNEAQ. V lost 2 bases, J lost 3 bases, and 16 bases lay in between. The CDR3 has 16 residues. The DNA for the CDR3 is TGTGCCAGCAGCTTACGTGTAAGGTTAGGGGACACTGAAGCTTTCTTT. Translated: CASSLRVRLGDTEAFF. The entire variable domain, with the rest obtained from reference TRBV7-8 and TRBJ1-1, is as follows: GAGVSQSPRYKVAKRGQDVALRCDPISGHVSLFWYQQALGQGPEFLTYFQNEAQLDKSGLPSDRFFAERPEGSVSTLKIQRTQQEDSAVYLCASSLRVRLGDTEAFFGQGTRLTVV.

The V gene is TRBV14, the J gene TRBJ2-7; D is perhaps TRBD2 (6 bases). This CDR3 region has 15 residues. Germline V CDR1 and CDR2: SGHDN, FVKESK. Trimming removed 4 bases from V and 0 bases from J, with 13 bases in between. The CDR3 loop reads CASSRTEGYSYEQYF. In DNA, the CDR3 is TGTGCCAGCAGCCGCACGGAGGGCTACTCCTACGAGCAGTACTTC.

The chain has TRBV6-5 and TRBJ1-1; a possible D gene is TRBD1 (6 bases). Trimming left V 7 bases short and J 4 bases short, with 13 bases between. The CDR3 is made up of 13 amino acids. Germline CDR1 MNHEY, CDR2 SVGAGI. In DNA, the CDR3 is TGTGCCAGCAACAAACAGGGATCCACTGAAGCTTTCTTT. It specifies CASNKQGSTEAFF.